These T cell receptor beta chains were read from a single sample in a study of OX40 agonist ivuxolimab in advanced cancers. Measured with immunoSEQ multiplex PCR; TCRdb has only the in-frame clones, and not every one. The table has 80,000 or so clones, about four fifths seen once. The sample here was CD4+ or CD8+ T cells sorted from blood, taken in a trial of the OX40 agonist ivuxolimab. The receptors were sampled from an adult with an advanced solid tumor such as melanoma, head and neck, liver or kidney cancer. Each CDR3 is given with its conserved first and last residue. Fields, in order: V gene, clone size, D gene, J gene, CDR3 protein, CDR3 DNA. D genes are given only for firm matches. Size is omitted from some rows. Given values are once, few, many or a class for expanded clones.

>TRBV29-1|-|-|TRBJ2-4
CSVETGHIQYF
TGCAGCGTTGAGACTGGGCACATTCAGTACTTC
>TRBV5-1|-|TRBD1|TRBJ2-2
CASSPGQGSNTGELFF
TGCGCCAGCAGCCCTGGACAGGGGTCGAACACCGGGGAGCTGTTTTTT
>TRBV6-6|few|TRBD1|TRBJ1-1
CASSQQGANTEAFF
TGTGCCAGCAGTCAACAGGGGGCGAACACTGAAGCTTTCTTT
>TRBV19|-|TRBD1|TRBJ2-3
CASSHTRDREIYF
TGTGCCAGTAGTCATACCCGGGACAGGGAAATATATTTT
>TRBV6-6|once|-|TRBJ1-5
CASSYLSNQPQHF
TGTGCCAGCAGTTACTTATCAAATCAGCCCCAGCATTTT
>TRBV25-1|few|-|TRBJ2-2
CASSDSFATGELFF
TGTGCCAGCAGTGATTCCTTTGCCACCGGGGAGCTGTTTTTT
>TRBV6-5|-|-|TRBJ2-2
CASRPTVTGELFF
TGTGCCAGCAGGCCAACAGTAACCGGGGAGCTGTTTTTT
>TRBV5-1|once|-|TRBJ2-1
CASSQYITGLSYNEQFF
TGCGCCAGCAGCCAATATATAACAGGACTCTCCTACAATGAGCAGTTCTTC
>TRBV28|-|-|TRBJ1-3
CASEKETSGNTIYF
TGTGCCAGCGAGAAGGAGACCTCTGGAAACACCATATATTTT
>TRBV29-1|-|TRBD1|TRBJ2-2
CSTSGQGANTGELFF
TGCAGCACCTCAGGACAGGGAGCGAACACCGGGGAGCTGTTTTTT
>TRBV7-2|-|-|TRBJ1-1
CASSPTGQNTEAFF
TGTGCCAGCAGCCCGACGGGCCAGAACACTGAAGCTTTCTTT
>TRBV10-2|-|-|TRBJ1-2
CASSDGRDGYTF
TGCGCCAGCAGTGACGGTAGGGATGGCTACACCTTC
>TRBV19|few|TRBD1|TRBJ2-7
CATGTAGREQYF
TGTGCCACCGGGACAGCCGGGCGCGAGCAGTACTTC
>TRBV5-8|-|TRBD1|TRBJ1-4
CASSLRQGVLNEKLFF
TGTGCCAGCAGCTTGCGACAGGGAGTATTGAATGAAAAACTGTTTTTT
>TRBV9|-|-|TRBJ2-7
CASSSGYEQYF
TGTGCCAGCAGCTCCGGCTACGAGCAGTACTTC
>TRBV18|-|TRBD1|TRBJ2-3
CASSIAGQGDTQYF
TGTGCCAGCTCAATTGCCGGACAGGGAGATACGCAGTATTTT
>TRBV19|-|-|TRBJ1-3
CASSGIHGGASSGNTIYF
TGTGCCAGTAGTGGTATACACGGCGGGGCGAGCTCTGGAAACACCATATATTTT
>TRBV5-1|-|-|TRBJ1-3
CASSSTGSPGNTIYF
TGCGCCAGCAGCTCTACAGGGTCGCCTGGAAACACCATATATTTT
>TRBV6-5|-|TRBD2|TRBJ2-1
CASSRGRSTEQFF
TGTGCCAGCAGCCGCGGGAGATCTACTGAGCAGTTCTTC
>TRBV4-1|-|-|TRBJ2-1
CASSLDFRAVQFF
TGCGCCAGCAGCCTGGACTTCCGGGCCGTCCAGTTCTTC
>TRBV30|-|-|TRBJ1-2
CAWSSGNYGYTF
TGTGCCTGGAGTTCAGGGAACTATGGCTACACCTTC
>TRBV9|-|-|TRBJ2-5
CASSVGLAQETQYF
TGTGCCAGCAGCGTAGGATTAGCTCAGGAGACCCAGTACTTC
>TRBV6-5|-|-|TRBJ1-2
CASKGLNYGYTF
TGTGCCAGCAAGGGCCTTAACTATGGCTACACCTTC
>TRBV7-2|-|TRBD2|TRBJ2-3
CASSLVGGAATDTQYF
TGTGCCAGCAGCTTAGTCGGGGGGGCAGCAACAGATACGCAGTATTTT
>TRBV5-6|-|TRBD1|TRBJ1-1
CASSFIDRVNTEAFF
TGTGCCAGCAGCTTCATCGACAGGGTGAACACTGAAGCTTTCTTT
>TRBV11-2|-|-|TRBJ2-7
CASSIGRGWEQYF
TGTGCCAGCAGCATTGGACGGGGGTGGGAGCAGTACTTC
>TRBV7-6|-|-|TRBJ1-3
CASSLNSGNTIYF
TGTGCCAGCAGCTTAAATTCTGGAAACACCATATATTTT
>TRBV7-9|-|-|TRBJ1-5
CASSPDGEQPQHF
TGTGCCAGCAGCCCCGATGGGGAACAGCCCCAGCATTTT
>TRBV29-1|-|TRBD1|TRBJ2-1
CSVESRGLNEQFF
TGCAGCGTTGAGTCCAGGGGGCTAAATGAGCAGTTCTTC
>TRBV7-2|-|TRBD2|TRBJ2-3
CASSQRLAGSTDTQYF
TGTGCCAGCAGCCAGAGGCTAGCGGGAAGCACAGATACGCAGTATTTT
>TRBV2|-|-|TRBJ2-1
CASTGRLGNNEQFF
TGTGCCAGCACCGGTCGGCTAGGTAACAATGAGCAGTTCTTC
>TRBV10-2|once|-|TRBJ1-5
CASSAGEGQPQHF
TGCGCCAGCAGTGCAGGGGAAGGTCAGCCCCAGCATTTT
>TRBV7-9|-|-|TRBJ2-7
CASSSGQILGEQYF
TGTGCCAGCAGCTCCGGACAGATCTTAGGCGAGCAGTACTTC
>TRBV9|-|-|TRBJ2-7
CASSVAPTSTYEQYF
TGTGCCAGCAGCGTAGCCCCGACTAGTACCTACGAGCAGTACTTC
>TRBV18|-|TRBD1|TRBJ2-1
CASSPGTGPYNEQFF
TGTGCCAGCTCACCCGGGACAGGTCCCTACAATGAGCAGTTCTTC
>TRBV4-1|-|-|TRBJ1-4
CASRGVGVPEKLFF
TGCGCCAGCAGGGGTGTGGGGGTGCCTGAAAAACTGTTTTTT